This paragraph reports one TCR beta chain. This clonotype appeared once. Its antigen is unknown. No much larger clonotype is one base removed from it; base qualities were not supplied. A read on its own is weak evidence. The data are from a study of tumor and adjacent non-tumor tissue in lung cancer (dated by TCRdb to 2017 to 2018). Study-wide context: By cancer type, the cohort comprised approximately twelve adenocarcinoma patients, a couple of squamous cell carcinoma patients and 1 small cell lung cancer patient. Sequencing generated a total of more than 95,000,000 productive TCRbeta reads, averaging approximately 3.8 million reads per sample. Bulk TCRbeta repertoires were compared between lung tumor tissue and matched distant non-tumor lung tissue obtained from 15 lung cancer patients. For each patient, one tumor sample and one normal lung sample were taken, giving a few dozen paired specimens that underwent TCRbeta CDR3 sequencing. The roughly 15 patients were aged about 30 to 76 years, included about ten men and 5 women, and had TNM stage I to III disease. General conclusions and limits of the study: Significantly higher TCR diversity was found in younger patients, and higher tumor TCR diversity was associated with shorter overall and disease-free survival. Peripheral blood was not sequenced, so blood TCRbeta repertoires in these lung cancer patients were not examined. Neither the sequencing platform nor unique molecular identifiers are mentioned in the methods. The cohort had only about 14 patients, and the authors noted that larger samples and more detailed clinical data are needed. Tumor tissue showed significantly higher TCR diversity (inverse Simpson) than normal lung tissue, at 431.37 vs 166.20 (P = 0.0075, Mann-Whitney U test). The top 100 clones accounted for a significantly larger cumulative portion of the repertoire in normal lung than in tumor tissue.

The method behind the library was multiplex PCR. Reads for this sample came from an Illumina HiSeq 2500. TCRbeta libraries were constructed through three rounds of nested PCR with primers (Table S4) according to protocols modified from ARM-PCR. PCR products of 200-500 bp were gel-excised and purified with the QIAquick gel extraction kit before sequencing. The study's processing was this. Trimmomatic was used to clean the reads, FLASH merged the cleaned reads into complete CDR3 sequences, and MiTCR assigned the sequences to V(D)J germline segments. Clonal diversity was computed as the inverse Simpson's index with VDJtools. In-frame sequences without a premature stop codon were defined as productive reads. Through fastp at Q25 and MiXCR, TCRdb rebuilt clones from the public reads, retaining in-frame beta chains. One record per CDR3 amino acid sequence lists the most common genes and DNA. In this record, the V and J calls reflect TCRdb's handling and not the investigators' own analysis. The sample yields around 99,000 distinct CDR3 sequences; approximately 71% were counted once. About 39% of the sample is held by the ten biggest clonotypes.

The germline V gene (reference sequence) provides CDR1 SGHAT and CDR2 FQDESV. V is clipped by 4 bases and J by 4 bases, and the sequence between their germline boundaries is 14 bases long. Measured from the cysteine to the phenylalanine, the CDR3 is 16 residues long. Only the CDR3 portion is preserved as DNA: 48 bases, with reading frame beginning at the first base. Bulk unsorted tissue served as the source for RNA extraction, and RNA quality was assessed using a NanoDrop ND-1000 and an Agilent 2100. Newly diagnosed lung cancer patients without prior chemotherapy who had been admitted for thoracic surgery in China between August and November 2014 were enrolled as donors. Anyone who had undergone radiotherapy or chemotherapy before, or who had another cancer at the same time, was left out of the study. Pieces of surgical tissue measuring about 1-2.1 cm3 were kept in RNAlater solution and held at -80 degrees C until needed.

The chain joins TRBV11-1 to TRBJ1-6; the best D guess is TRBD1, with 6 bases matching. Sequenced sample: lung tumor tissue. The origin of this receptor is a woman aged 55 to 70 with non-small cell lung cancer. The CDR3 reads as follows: CASSYEGQSYNSPLHF. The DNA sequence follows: TGTGCCAGCAGCTACGAGGGACAATCTTATAATTCACCCCTCCACTTT. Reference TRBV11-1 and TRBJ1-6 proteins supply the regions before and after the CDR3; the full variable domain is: EAEVAQSPRYKITEKSQAVAFWCDPISGHATLYWYRQILGQGPELLVQFQDESVVDDSQLPKDRFSAERLKGVDSTLKIQPAELGDSAMYLCASSYEGQSYNSPLHFGNGTRLTVT.